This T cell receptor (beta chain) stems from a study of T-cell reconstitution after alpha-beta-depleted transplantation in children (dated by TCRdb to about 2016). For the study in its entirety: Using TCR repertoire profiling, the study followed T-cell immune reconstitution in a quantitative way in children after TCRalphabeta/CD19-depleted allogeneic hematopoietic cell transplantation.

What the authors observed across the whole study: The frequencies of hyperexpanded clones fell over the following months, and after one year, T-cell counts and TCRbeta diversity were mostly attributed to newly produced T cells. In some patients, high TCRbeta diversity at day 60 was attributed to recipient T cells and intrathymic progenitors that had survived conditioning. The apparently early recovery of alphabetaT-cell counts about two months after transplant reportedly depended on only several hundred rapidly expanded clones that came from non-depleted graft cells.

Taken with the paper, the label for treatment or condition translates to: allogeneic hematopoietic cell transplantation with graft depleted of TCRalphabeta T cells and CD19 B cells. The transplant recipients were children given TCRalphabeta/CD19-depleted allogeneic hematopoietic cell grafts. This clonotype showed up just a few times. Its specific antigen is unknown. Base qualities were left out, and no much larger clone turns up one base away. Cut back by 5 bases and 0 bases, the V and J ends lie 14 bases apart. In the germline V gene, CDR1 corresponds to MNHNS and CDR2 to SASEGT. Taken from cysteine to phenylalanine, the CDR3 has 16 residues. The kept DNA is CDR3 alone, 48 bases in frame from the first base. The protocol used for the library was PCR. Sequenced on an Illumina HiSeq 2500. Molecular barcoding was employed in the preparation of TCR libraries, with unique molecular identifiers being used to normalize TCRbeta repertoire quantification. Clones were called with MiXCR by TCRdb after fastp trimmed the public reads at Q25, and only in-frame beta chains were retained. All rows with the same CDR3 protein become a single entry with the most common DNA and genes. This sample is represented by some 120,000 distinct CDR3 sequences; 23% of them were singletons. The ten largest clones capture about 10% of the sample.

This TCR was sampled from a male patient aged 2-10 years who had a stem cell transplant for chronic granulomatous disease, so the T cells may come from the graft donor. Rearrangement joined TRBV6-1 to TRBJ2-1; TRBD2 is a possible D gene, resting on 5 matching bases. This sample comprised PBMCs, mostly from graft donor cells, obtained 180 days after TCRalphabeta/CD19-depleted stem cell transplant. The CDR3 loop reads CASSPLREPSYNEQFF. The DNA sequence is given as TGTGCCAGCAGTCCGTTGAGGGAGCCCTCCTACAATGAGCAGTTCTTC.